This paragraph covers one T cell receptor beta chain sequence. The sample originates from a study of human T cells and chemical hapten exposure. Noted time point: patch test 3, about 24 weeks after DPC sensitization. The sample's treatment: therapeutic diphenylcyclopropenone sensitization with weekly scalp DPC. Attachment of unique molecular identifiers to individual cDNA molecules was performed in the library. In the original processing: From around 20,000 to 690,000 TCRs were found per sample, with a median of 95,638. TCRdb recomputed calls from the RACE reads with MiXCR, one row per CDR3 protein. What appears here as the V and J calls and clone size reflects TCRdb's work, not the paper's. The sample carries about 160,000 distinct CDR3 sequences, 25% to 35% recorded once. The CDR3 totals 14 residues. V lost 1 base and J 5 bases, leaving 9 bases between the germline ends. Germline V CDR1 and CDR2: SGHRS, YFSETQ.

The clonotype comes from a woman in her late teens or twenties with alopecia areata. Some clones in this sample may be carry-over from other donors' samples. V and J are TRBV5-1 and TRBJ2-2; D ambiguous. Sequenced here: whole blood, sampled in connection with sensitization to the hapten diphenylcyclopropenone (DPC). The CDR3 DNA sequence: TGCGCCAGCAGCTTGAGCGACGGGACCGGGGAGCTGTTTTTT. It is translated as CASSLSDGTGELFF.